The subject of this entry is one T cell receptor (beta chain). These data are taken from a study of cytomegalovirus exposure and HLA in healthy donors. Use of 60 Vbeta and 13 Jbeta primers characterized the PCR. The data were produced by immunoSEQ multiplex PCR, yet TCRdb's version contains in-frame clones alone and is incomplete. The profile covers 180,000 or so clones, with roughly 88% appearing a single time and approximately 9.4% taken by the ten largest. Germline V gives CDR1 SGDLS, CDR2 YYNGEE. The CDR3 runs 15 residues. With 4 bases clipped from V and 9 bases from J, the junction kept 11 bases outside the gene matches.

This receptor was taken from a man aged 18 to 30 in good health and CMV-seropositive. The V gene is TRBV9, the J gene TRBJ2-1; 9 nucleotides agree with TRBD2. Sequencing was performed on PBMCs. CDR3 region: CASSNTPTSGGEQFF. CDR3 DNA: TGTGCCAGCAGCAATACTCCGACTAGCGGCGGTGAGCAGTTCTTC.